The 30 T cell receptor beta chains in this list originate from one sample, sequenced in a study of cytomegalovirus exposure and HLA in healthy donors. 13 Jbeta primers and 60 Vbeta primers were used for the PCR. Sequenced by immunoSEQ multiplex PCR; TCRdb stores in-frame clones only, minus some. The repertoire holds 90,000 to 130,000 clones, with about 86% as singletons. Sequenced sample: PBMCs. The receptors were gathered from a man aged 35-49 years in good health and CMV-seronegative.

The chain carries TRBV28 and TRBJ1-4, with 7 bases aligning to TRBD1. The V and J ends lost 6 bases and 3 bases, in that order; junction bases with no gene match: 10. Looked up from germline, CDR1 is MDHEN and CDR2 is SYDVKM. This CDR3 region has 16 residues. CDR3 DNA sequence: TGTGCCAGCAGCCCACCGGGACAGTCGGCTAATGAAAAACTGTTTTTT. Residues: CASSPPGQSANEKLFF.

The rearrangement uses TRBV25-1 and TRBJ2-5; a weak D match, TRBD1 (5 bases). Per germline, CDR1 MGHDK and CDR2 SYGVNS. The V and J ends lost 4 bases and 2 bases respectively, with 14 bases between them. The CDR3 runs 15 residues. CDR3 sequence: CASSVVTVIQETQYF. DNA for the CDR3: TGTGCCAGCAGTGTCGTGACAGTCATACAAGAGACCCAGTACTTC.

This clone has just one count. The J gene is TRBJ1-5, the V gene TRBV19; 9 positions match TRBD1. The CDR3 runs 13 residues. Losses at the gene ends were 7 bases for V and 5 bases for J; bases not matched to a gene: 3. CDR1 and CDR2 (germline): LNHDA, SQIVND (reference sequence). The CDR3 DNA sequence: TGTGCCAGTAACTGGGACAGGGATCAGCCCCAGCATTTT. Translated, it gives CASNWDRDQPQHF.

The chain employs TRBV28 and TRBJ2-2, with D possibly TRBD2 on 5 matching bases. This CDR3 is 14 amino acids long. Germline V CDR1 and CDR2: MDHEN, SYDVKM. V dropped 5 bases and J dropped 5 bases, with 12 bases sitting between them. The CDR3 here is CASSRDISTGELFF. For the CDR3, the DNA is TGTGCCAGCAGTCGGGATATTTCTACCGGGGAGCTGTTTTTT.

J is TRBJ1-2 and V is TRBV18; D perhaps matches TRBD1 (5 bases). The V gene's germline CDR1 is KGHSH and CDR2 LQKENI. Trimming left V 4 bases short and J 0 bases short, with 9 bases between. The CDR3 runs 14 residues. DNA for the CDR3: TGTGCCAGCTCACAGGGGACTACTAACTATGGCTACACCTTC. Its protein is CASSQGTTNYGYTF.

The chain recombines TRBV10-3 with TRBJ2-1; 10 bases agree with TRBD1. The CDR3 runs to 15 residues. Germline CDR1 reads ENHRY; CDR2 reads SYGVKD. J gave up 5 bases and V 2 bases, and 3 bases lay outside the gene matches. The CDR3 spells CAISEGQGVDNEQFF. Here the CDR3 DNA reads TGTGCCATCAGTGAGGGACAGGGGGTGGACAATGAGCAGTTCTTC.

This chain connects TRBV27 to TRBJ1-1; 9 bases line up with TRBD1. Germline V gives CDR1 MNHEY, CDR2 SMNVEV (reference sequence). The CDR3 is 15 residues long. V shed 7 bases and J 1 base; nucleotides not matched to a gene: 7. The CDR3 DNA follows: TGTGCCAGCATGGGGACAGGGAAAGGGAACACTGAAGCTTTCTTT. This encodes CASMGTGKGNTEAFF.

The chain uses TRBV14 and TRBJ1-3; D might be TRBD1 (6 bases). The germline V gene has CDR1 SGHDN and CDR2 FVKESK. Trimming took 0 bases from V and 0 from J, leaving 9 bases between them. This CDR3 region has 16 residues. The CDR3 region has the DNA TGTGCCAGCAGCCAAGAGGGACACCTCTCTGGAAACACCATATATTTT. It specifies CASSQEGHLSGNTIYF.

This clone was picked up one time. Other DNA variants within this sample encode the same CDR3. V is TRBV9 and J is TRBJ1-5; TRBD1 is a possible D gene (5 bases). This CDR3 spans 14 amino acids. The ends were cut back, 0 bases at V and 4 bases at J, with 8 bases in the middle. Per the germline V gene, CDR1 is SGDLS and CDR2 is YYNGEE. CDR3 region: CASSVGQSNQPQHF. The DNA for the CDR3 is TGTGCCAGCAGCGTAGGACAGAGTAATCAGCCCCAGCATTTT.

The genes are TRBV4-1 and TRBJ1-5, with 8 bases aligning to TRBD1. CDR1 and CDR2 from the germline V gene are MGHRA and YSYEKL. CDR3 length: 16 amino acids. V gave up 5 bases and J gave up 4 bases; unmatched junction bases: 10. The CDR3 nucleotides read TGCGCCAGCAGCTATCAGCTCCGGACAGGGAATCAGCCCCAGCATTTT. It encodes CASSYQLRTGNQPQHF.

The chain is built from TRBV2 and TRBJ1-5; D is perhaps TRBD1 (5 bases). CDR3 length equals 13 residues. The V gene lost 4 bases and the J gene lost 9 bases, with 13 bases spanning the gap. Germline lookup yields CDR1 SNHLY and CDR2 FYNNEI. CDR3 protein: CASSVDSGSPQHF. CDR3 bases: TGTGCCAGCAGTGTTGACAGTGGCTCGCCCCAGCATTTT.

The rearrangement uses TRBV10-3 and TRBJ1-2, with D tentatively TRBD1 (5 bases). This CDR3 has 12 amino acids. CDR1 is ENHRY, CDR2 SYGVKD, per germline. Trimming shortened V by 5 bases and J by 6 bases, and 10 bases separated the two germline ends. For the CDR3, the DNA is TGTGCCATCAGTTGGTCGGGGGATGGCTACACCTTC. This translates into CAISWSGDGYTF.

V is TRBV27 and J is TRBJ1-2; D is unresolved. V was cut by 0 bases and J by 2 bases, with 7 bases left in between. Germline V gene lookup returns CDR1 MNHEY and CDR2 SMNVEV (reference sequence). The CDR3 length is 14 residues. The CDR3 is CASSLSATNYGYTF. The CDR3 DNA follows: TGTGCCAGCAGTTTATCGGCCACAAACTATGGCTACACCTTC.

V usage is TRBV6-5 and J usage is TRBJ1-1; TRBD1 aligns across 8 bases. The CDR3 loop spans 14 amino acids. Germline V gene lookup returns CDR1 MNHEY and CDR2 SVGAGI. V dropped 6 bases and J dropped 10; count of bases not matched to a gene: 13. The CDR3 reads CASRSPTTGAVAFF. CDR3 nucleotide sequence: TGTGCCAGCAGGAGTCCTACGACAGGGGCTGTAGCTTTCTTT.

The rearrangement joins TRBV9 to TRBJ2-6; D unclear. Trimming left V 0 bases short and J 3 bases short, with 16 bases between. CDR3 length equals 18 residues. Germline V gene sequence: CDR1 SGDLS, CDR2 YYNGEE. The CDR3 reads CASSVEISSSHGANVLTF. CDR3 bases: TGTGCCAGCAGCGTAGAGATCAGTTCCTCTCATGGGGCCAACGTCCTGACTTTC.

This clone was observed a single time. This chain joins TRBV28 and TRBJ1-2; perhaps TRBD1 as D (6 bases). This CDR3 is 13 amino acids long. Germline V lookup: CDR1 MDHEN, CDR2 SYDVKM. Trimming stripped 6 bases from V and 4 bases from J, with 12 bases between. CDR3 bases: TGTGCCAGCAGAATAGGACAGTCCTATGGCTACACCTTC. It encodes CASRIGQSYGYTF.

A remark on this clone: Other DNA variants within this sample encode the same CDR3. The chain carries TRBV6-5 and TRBJ1-1, with D unresolved. The CDR3 runs to 13 residues. The germline V gene has CDR1 MNHEY and CDR2 SVGAGI. Trimming cost V 0 bases and J 1 base, with 3 bases left between them. CDR3 coding DNA: TGTGCCAGCAGTTACTCTCGGAACACTGAAGCTTTCTTT. Protein product: CASSYSRNTEAFF.

This sequence joins TRBV11-2 and TRBJ2-1, with 10 bases aligning to TRBD2. Germline CDR1 reads SGHAT; CDR2 reads FQNNGV. The V and J ends lost 3 bases and 10 bases, in that order; junction bases with no gene match: 9. There are 15 residues in the CDR3. The CDR3 sequence is CASSFTSGAPGEQFF. DNA of the CDR3: TGTGCCAGCAGCTTCACTAGCGGGGCCCCGGGGGAGCAGTTCTTC.

V usage is TRBV5-1 and J usage is TRBJ1-1, with TRBD1 identical over 7 bases. Germline lookup yields CDR1 SGHRS and CDR2 YFSETQ. V lost 4 bases to trimming and J lost 4 bases; unmatched junction nucleotides: 10. The CDR3 consists of 15 residues. The CDR3 sequence is CASSRGRKEGTEAFF. CDR3 DNA sequence: TGCGCCAGCAGCAGGGGGCGCAAAGAGGGCACTGAAGCTTTCTTT.

This CDR3 is CASQGLDTQYF. In DNA form, the CDR3 reads TGCGCCAGCCAGGGTTTAGATACGCAGTATTTT. The chain has TRBV5-1 and TRBJ2-3; maybe TRBD1 (5 bases). Trimming shortened V by 7 bases and J by 5 bases, and 8 bases separated the two germline ends. This CDR3 region has 11 residues. The germline CDR1 and CDR2 sequences are SGHRS and YFSETQ. The variable domain in full, with the rest retrieved from reference TRBV5-1 and TRBJ2-3, is KAGVTQTPRYLIKTRGQQVTLSCSPISGHRSVSWYQQTPGQGLQFLFEYFSETQRNKGNFPGRFSGRQFSNSRSEMNVSTLELGDSALYLCASQGLDTQYFGPGTRLTVL.

V is TRBV5-6 and J is TRBJ2-5, with 10 bases matching TRBD1. After removal of 1 base from V and 5 bases from J, the junction contained 8 bases not matched to a gene. CDR3 length equals 16 residues. Looked up from germline, CDR1 is SGHDT and CDR2 is YYEEEE. Written as DNA, the CDR3 is TGTGCCAGCAGCTTGATAGGGACAGGGGAGTTGGAGACCCAGTACTTC. Translating it yields CASSLIGTGELETQYF.

This rearrangement joins TRBV5-1 to TRBJ1-1; D is ambiguous. CDR1 and CDR2 (germline): SGHRS, YFSETQ. The length of the CDR3 is 13 residues. V was cut by 3 bases and J by 2 bases, with 8 bases left in between. For the CDR3, the DNA is TGCGCCAGCAGCTCTAGACTCAACACTGAAGCTTTCTTT. Amino acids: CASSSRLNTEAFF.

V is TRBV6-1 and J is TRBJ2-2, with 8 positions matching TRBD1. This CDR3 region has 14 residues. The germline V gene encodes CDR1 MNHNS and CDR2 SASEGT. V shed 6 bases, J shed 8 bases, and the junction held 8 bases outside the gene matches. The CDR3 protein is CASRTQGVKGELFF. The DNA for the CDR3 is TGTGCCAGCAGGACACAGGGGGTAAAAGGGGAGCTGTTTTTT.

This clone was observed once. The chain couples TRBV25-1 to TRBJ2-2, with D tentatively TRBD1 (5 bases). Trimming pared 3 bases from V and 5 bases from J, leaving 10 bases between. The CDR3 loop spans 14 amino acids. In germline, CDR1 is MGHDK, CDR2 SYGVNS. This CDR3 reads CASSDRVWTGELFF. CDR3 bases: TGTGCCAGCAGTGACAGGGTTTGGACCGGGGAGCTGTTTTTT.

This chain joins TRBV5-1 and TRBJ2-3; D is unresolved. The CDR3 has 16 residues. V dropped 1 base and J dropped 0 bases, with 12 bases sitting between them. The germline gives CDR1 SGHRS, CDR2 YFSETQ. CDR3 DNA: TGCGCCAGCAGCTTGACGAGCTTGCCTAGCACAGATACGCAGTATTTT. Amino acids: CASSLTSLPSTDTQYF.

The V gene is TRBV4-3, the J gene TRBJ2-7; TRBD2 matches 10 bases. The germline V gene has CDR1 LGHNA and CDR2 YSLEER. The CDR3 has 15 amino acids. The junction had 4 bases not matched to a gene; V was cut back by 4 bases and J by 1 base. CDR3 in amino acids: CASSPIAGGSYEQYF. DNA for the CDR3: TGCGCCAGCAGCCCTATAGCGGGGGGATCCTACGAGCAGTACTTC.

The rearrangement joins TRBV12-5 to TRBJ1-1; perhaps TRBD1 as D (6 bases). CDR1 is LGHNT, CDR2 FRNRAP, per germline. V lost 0 bases and J 4 bases, leaving 15 bases between the germline ends. The CDR3 length is 16 residues. This chain's CDR3 is CASGLVQGGAATEAFF. CDR3 in DNA: TGTGCTAGTGGTTTGGTACAAGGGGGGGCGGCCACTGAAGCTTTCTTT.

The gene calls are TRBV28 and TRBJ1-2; a weak D match, TRBD1 (6 bases). Germline lookup yields CDR1 MDHEN and CDR2 SYDVKM. The length of the CDR3 is 13 residues. V lost 2 bases and J lost 5, with 9 bases in between. CDR3 residues: CASSLRGGYGYTF. CDR3 coding DNA: TGTGCCAGCAGTTTAAGAGGGGGTTATGGCTACACCTTC.

The chain couples TRBV10-3 to TRBJ1-1; 10 positions match TRBD1. Germline loops: CDR1 ENHRY, CDR2 SYGVKD. Trimming removed 6 bases from V and 4 bases from J; junction bases left unmatched: 8. The CDR3 has 15 residues. CDR3 in amino acids: CAISNQDRGTTEAFF. DNA for the CDR3: TGTGCCATCAGCAATCAGGACAGGGGGACCACTGAAGCTTTCTTT.

A single count supports this clone. The chain employs TRBV2 and TRBJ1-5; a weak D match, TRBD1 (6 bases). This CDR3 region has 15 residues. The V and J ends lost 7 bases and 1 base respectively, with 14 bases between them. The germline gives CDR1 SNHLY, CDR2 FYNNEI. CDR3 nucleotide sequence: TGTGCCAGCACCGAGGGGGGGCAGAGCAATCAGCCCCAGCATTTT. Its translation: CASTEGGQSNQPQHF.